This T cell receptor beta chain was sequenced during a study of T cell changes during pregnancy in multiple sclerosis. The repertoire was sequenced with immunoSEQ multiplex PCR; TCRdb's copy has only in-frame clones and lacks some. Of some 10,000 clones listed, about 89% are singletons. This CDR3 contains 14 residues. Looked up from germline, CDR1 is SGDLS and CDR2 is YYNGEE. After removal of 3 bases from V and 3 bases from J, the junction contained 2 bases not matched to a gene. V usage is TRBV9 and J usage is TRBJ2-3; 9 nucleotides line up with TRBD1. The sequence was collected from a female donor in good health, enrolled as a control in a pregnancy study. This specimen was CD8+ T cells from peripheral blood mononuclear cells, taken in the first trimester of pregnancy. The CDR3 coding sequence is TGTGCCAGCAGCGGCGGACAGGGGACAGATACGCAGTATTTT. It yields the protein CASSGGQGTDTQYF.